The 27 T cell receptor beta chains reported below all come from one sample, sequenced in a study of OX40 agonist ivuxolimab in advanced cancers. Preparation of the library involved the immunoSEQ multiplex PCR assay. TCRdb mirrors the immuneACCESS table, restricted to in-frame sequences. Some clones are absent from its copies; in checked studies, under half trace to an unresolved V gene, and the reason for the others is unknown. In this sample the table shows tens of thousands of clones, approximately 90% of which occur a single time. The ten largest clonotypes hold 18% of the sample. The source was CD4+ or CD8+ T cells sorted from blood, collected in a trial of the OX40 agonist ivuxolimab. The receptors shown here come from an adult with an advanced solid tumor such as melanoma, head and neck, liver or kidney cancer.

The chain uses TRBV19 and TRBJ1-2, with a possible D match to TRBD1 (5 bases). V was trimmed by 3 bases and J by 8 bases, leaving 16 bases between them. Germline-derived CDR1 and CDR2 are LNHDA and SQIVND (reference sequence). The CDR3 extends over 14 amino acids. The CDR3 nucleotides read TGTGCCAGTAGTATCCCCAACGGAGGGGTAGGCTACACCTTC. This sequence encodes CASSIPNGGVGYTF.

CDR3 residues: CAISESGRGGPSQETQYF. Here the CDR3 DNA reads TGTGCCATCAGTGAGTCGGGTCGGGGGGGGCCGAGCCAAGAGACCCAGTACTTC. The chain links TRBV10-3 to TRBJ2-5; 8 nucleotides line up with TRBD2. V shed 0 bases, J shed 1 base, and the junction held 10 bases outside the gene matches. Germline V CDR1 and CDR2: ENHRY, SYGVKD. This CDR3 has 18 residues.

This chain joins TRBV7-9 and TRBJ2-1, with unresolved D. The CDR3 runs 13 residues. V was trimmed by 0 bases and J by 8 bases, leaving 8 bases between them. Germline V lookup: CDR1 SEHNR, CDR2 FQNEAQ (reference sequence). CDR3 region: CASSLAELYEQFF. As DNA, the CDR3 is TGTGCCAGCAGCTTAGCGGAGCTCTATGAGCAGTTCTTC.

The chain recombines TRBV5-4 with TRBJ2-1, with D hard to call. V was cut by 1 base and J by 3 bases, with 5 bases left in between. The CDR3 totals 13 residues. Germline CDR1 and CDR2: SGHNT and YYREEE (reference sequence). CDR3 amino acids: CASSLTIYNEQFF. CDR3 sequence (DNA): TGTGCCAGCAGCTTGACTATCTACAATGAGCAGTTCTTC. Complete variable domain (other parts from reference TRBV5-4 and TRBJ2-1): ETGVTQSPTHLIKTRGQQVTLRCSSQSGHNTVSWYQQALGQGPQFIFQYYREEENGRGNFPPRFSGLQFPNYSSELNVNALELDDSALYLCASSLTIYNEQFFGPGTRLTVL.

The chain employs TRBV2 and TRBJ2-1, with TRBD1 matching 7 bases. Trimming at V came to 2 bases and at J to 4 bases, leaving 11 bases not matched to a gene. The germline CDR1 and CDR2 sequences are SNHLY and FYNNEI. This CDR3 has 17 residues. The CDR3 reads CASSEILTGWGYNEQFF. The CDR3 nucleotides are TGTGCCAGCAGTGAAATTCTGACAGGGTGGGGATACAATGAGCAGTTCTTC.

The J gene is TRBJ2-7, the V gene TRBV14; D is perhaps TRBD1 (6 bases). Germline V lookup: CDR1 SGHDN, CDR2 FVKESK. This CDR3 has 12 residues. Trimming removed 1 base from V and 6 bases from J, with 7 bases in between. The CDR3 region is CASSQAGVEQYF. The DNA for the CDR3 is TGTGCCAGCAGCCAAGCAGGGGTCGAGCAGTACTTC.

The CDR3 sequence: CASSVSGGFGNTIYF. The CDR3 nucleotides are TGTGCCAGCAGTGTGTCAGGGGGCTTTGGAAACACCATATATTTT. The chain couples TRBV27 to TRBJ1-3; 8 positions agree with TRBD1. This CDR3 comprises 15 residues. Germline V gene sequence: CDR1 MNHEY, CDR2 SMNVEV (reference sequence). Trimming removed 5 bases from V and 3 bases from J; junction bases left unmatched: 6.

This clone was seen more than once but under ten times. V is TRBV11-2 and J is TRBJ1-2, with TRBD1 as a possible D gene (5 bases). Germline V gene data show CDR1 as SGHAT and CDR2 as FQNNGV. With 5 bases removed from V and 4 bases from J, the gap between germline ends came to 14 bases. The CDR3 runs 14 residues. The chain's CDR3 is CASSPGTHLYGYTF. CDR3 bases: TGTGCCAGCAGCCCCGGGACTCACCTCTATGGCTACACCTTC.

The CDR3 spells CASSQDSGGPEKLFF. The CDR3 DNA follows: TGTGCCAGCAGCCAAGATTCCGGGGGTCCTGAAAAACTGTTTTTT. The V call is TRBV4-2, the J call TRBJ1-4, with D perhaps matching TRBD1 (5 bases). Trimming removed 0 bases from V and 7 bases from J, with 12 bases in between. CDR1 and CDR2 from the germline V gene are LGHNA and YNFKEQ. The CDR3 extends over 15 amino acids.

J is TRBJ2-5 and V is TRBV15; either TRBD1 or TRBD2 may supply D (5 bases each). The germline V gene has CDR1 LNHNV and CDR2 YYDKDF (reference sequence). V shed 4 bases and J shed 0 bases, with 6 bases lying between them. The CDR3 runs to 13 residues. The CDR3 DNA reads as TGTGCCACCAGCACGGGGCACCAAGAGACCCAGTACTTC. Its protein product is CATSTGHQETQYF.

CDR3 sequence reads: CAISGTSGGGNEQFF. Here the CDR3 DNA reads TGTGCCATCAGTGGGACTAGCGGGGGCGGGAATGAGCAGTTCTTC. The rearrangement joins TRBV10-3 to TRBJ2-1, with 13 bases aligning to TRBD2. J was trimmed by 7 bases and V by 4 bases; bases with no gene match: 4. The CDR3 contains 15 residues. The germline V gene has CDR1 ENHRY and CDR2 SYGVKD.

This chain connects TRBV10-2 to TRBJ1-1; 9 nucleotides match TRBD1. CDR1 WSHSY and CDR2 SAAADI come from the germline V gene. V dropped 7 bases and J dropped 3; count of bases not matched to a gene: 6. This CDR3 region has 14 residues. CDR3 amino acids: CASTTNRGHTEAFF. CDR3 DNA: TGCGCCAGCACCACGAACAGGGGGCACACTGAAGCTTTCTTT.

The rearrangement links TRBV27 to TRBJ1-2; D unresolved. V lost 2 bases and J lost 6, with 19 bases in between. CDR1 and CDR2 from the germline V gene are MNHEY and SMNVEV (reference sequence). This CDR3 comprises 16 residues. This chain's CDR3 is CASSLLREPGLDGYTF. As DNA, the CDR3 is TGTGCCAGCAGTTTACTTCGGGAACCTGGATTGGATGGCTACACCTTC.

V is TRBV30 and J is TRBJ1-1, with D hard to call. CDR3 length: 13 amino acids. Trimming took 4 bases from V and 4 from J, leaving 13 bases between them. CDR1 and CDR2 from the germline V gene are GTSNPN and SVGIG (reference sequence). Here the CDR3 reads CAWKGRMFTEAFF. The CDR3 DNA follows: TGTGCCTGGAAAGGGCGCATGTTCACTGAAGCTTTCTTT.

The V call is TRBV7-9, the J call TRBJ1-1; D is ambiguous. With 1 base removed from V and 7 bases from J, the gap between germline ends came to 4 bases. Germline CDR1 and CDR2: SEHNR and FQNEAQ (reference sequence). CDR3 length: 11 residues. The CDR3 loop reads CASSLGLEAFF. The CDR3 bases are TGTGCCAGCAGCTTAGGGCTTGAAGCTTTCTTT.

The chain couples TRBV2 to TRBJ2-6; D possibly corresponds to TRBD2 (5 bases). Germline V gene lookup returns CDR1 SNHLY and CDR2 FYNNEI. The CDR3 has 15 amino acids. The V end was cut by 7 bases, the J end by 4 bases, with 14 bases between. The CDR3 loop is CASIYSGSGANVLTF. CDR3 DNA: TGTGCCAGCATTTATTCGGGGTCAGGGGCCAACGTCCTGACTTTC.

This chain joins TRBV7-9 and TRBJ2-1; no clear D gene. CDR1 and CDR2 from the germline V gene are SEHNR and FQNEAQ (reference sequence). V lost 3 bases, J lost 8 bases, and 8 bases lay in between. This CDR3 has 12 amino acids. The CDR3 region has the DNA TGTGCCAGCAGCTTGACCCCTTATGAGCAGTTCTTC. It encodes CASSLTPYEQFF.

The chain's CDR3 is CASSVAAGDTYEQYF. As DNA, the CDR3 is TGTGCCAGCAGCGTAGCGGCAGGGGACACCTACGAGCAGTACTTC. The chain combines TRBV9 with TRBJ2-7, with D maybe TRBD1 (6 bases). V lost 0 bases and J 2 bases, leaving 12 bases between the germline ends. The CDR3 is made up of 15 amino acids. CDR1 SGDLS and CDR2 YYNGEE come from the germline V gene.

The rearrangement joins TRBV2 to TRBJ2-1; 14 bases line up with TRBD2. This CDR3 contains 14 residues. Germline lookup yields CDR1 SNHLY and CDR2 FYNNEI. The J segment lost 8 bases and the V segment lost 8 bases, leaving 5 bases of the junction unmatched. The CDR3 here is CASGGTSGGYEQFF. CDR3 DNA: TGTGCCAGCGGAGGGACTAGCGGGGGTTATGAGCAGTTCTTC.

J is TRBJ2-1 and V is TRBV7-9; D unclear. CDR3 length equals 14 residues. Germline lookup yields CDR1 SEHNR and CDR2 FQNEAQ (reference sequence). V lost 1 base to trimming and J lost 6 bases, with 10 bases between them. The CDR3 nucleotides are TGTGCCAGCAGCTTAGATTACGTGGGCAATGAGCAGTTCTTC. Translating it yields CASSLDYVGNEQFF.

The chain has TRBV7-8 and TRBJ1-5; maybe TRBD1 (6 bases). Per germline, CDR1 SGHVS and CDR2 FQNEAQ. The CDR3 consists of 18 residues. V lost 0 bases, J lost 1 base, and 16 bases lay in between. CDR3 loop: CASSLAASGGQSNQPQHF. For the CDR3, the DNA is TGTGCCAGCAGCTTAGCGGCTTCCGGGGGGCAAAGCAATCAGCCCCAGCATTTT.

This clone is a singleton in its sample. The V call is TRBV2, the J call TRBJ2-5; D not certain. Germline V gene lookup returns CDR1 SNHLY and CDR2 FYNNEI. The CDR3 loop spans 12 amino acids. The germline V and J ends were trimmed by 3 bases and 0 bases, with 2 bases remaining between them. CDR3 amino acids: CASSEYQETQYF. In DNA form, the CDR3 reads TGTGCCAGCAGTGAGTACCAAGAGACCCAGTACTTC.

The chain couples TRBV14 to TRBJ1-1; D gene ambiguous. The CDR3 length is 11 residues. The germline gives CDR1 SGHDN, CDR2 FVKESK. V gave up 2 bases and J gave up 3 bases, with 1 base separating them. CDR3 DNA: TGTGCCAGCAGCCAATACACTGAAGCTTTCTTT. Residues: CASSQYTEAFF.

The chain links TRBV28 to TRBJ1-1, with TRBD1 matching 7 bases. V trimming: 2 bases; J trimming: 0 bases; junction bases outside the gene matches: 3. The CDR3 loop spans 15 amino acids. CDR1 MDHEN and CDR2 SYDVKM come from the germline V gene. For the CDR3, the DNA is TGTGCCAGCAGTTTAAGACAGGGCCTGAACACTGAAGCTTTCTTT. This gives the protein CASSLRQGLNTEAFF.

On this clone itself: The same CDR3 can be traced to other DNA sequences in this sample. The chain combines TRBV7-6 with TRBJ2-1; D remains ambiguous. Germline CDR1 SGHVS, CDR2 FNYEAQ. Trimming took 1 base from V and 7 from J, leaving 2 bases between them. The CDR3 spans 11 residues. The CDR3 is CASSLGNEQFF. The CDR3 nucleotides are TGTGCCAGCAGCTTAGGGAATGAGCAGTTCTTC. Supplemented by reference TRBV7-6 and TRBJ2-1, the full variable domain reads GAGVSQSPRYKVTKRGQDVALRCDPISGHVSLYWYRQALGQGPEFLTYFNYEAQQDKSGLPNDRFSAERPEGSISTLTIQRTEQRDSAMYRCASSLGNEQFFGPGTRLTVL.

The chain recombines TRBV2 with TRBJ1-5; D gene ambiguous. The CDR3 spans 15 residues. Germline loops: CDR1 SNHLY, CDR2 FYNNEI. V was shortened by 1 base and J by 5 bases, with 12 bases between the two germline ends. CDR3: CASSEGSALDQPQHF. CDR3 nucleotide sequence: TGTGCCAGCAGTGAAGGGTCAGCGCTAGATCAGCCCCAGCATTTT.

The chain combines TRBV29-1 with TRBJ2-3; the D is unclear. CDR3 length equals 10 residues. V lost 5 bases and J lost 2, with 2 bases in between. Germline values: CDR1 SQVTM, CDR2 ANQGSEA. The CDR3 spells CSVHTDTQYF. The CDR3 region has the DNA TGCAGCGTTCACACAGATACGCAGTATTTT.